Listed below are T cell receptor beta chains from one sample, sequenced in a study of blood T cell repertoires in COVID-19. The repertoire was sequenced with immunoSEQ multiplex PCR; TCRdb's copy has only in-frame clones and lacks some. The sample records about 380,000 clones, 70% to 90% being singletons. Sequenced sample: PBMCs or T cells enriched from blood (not recorded which). Source of these receptors: a woman between 18 and 30 years old who had recovered from COVID-19. Each CDR3 is given with its conserved first and last residue. The D gene is left open where the match is weak. Where a row states a size, it is once, few, many or the class of an expanded clone; other rows omit it.

j_call d_call clone_size v_call cdr3_nt cdr3_aa
TRBJ1-1 NA NA TRBV7-2 TGTGCCAGCAGCTCACAATCTACAGGGCACACTGAAGCTTTCTTT CASSSQSTGHTEAFF
TRBJ2-7 NA NA TRBV10-3 TGTGCCATCAGTGCGGTCCGGACAGCCTACGAGCAGTACTTC CAISAVRTAYEQYF
TRBJ2-7 TRBD2 NA TRBV7-6 TGTGCCAGCAGCCTCCCGGGACTAGGTGATGGCGAGCAGTACTTC CASSLPGLGDGEQYF
TRBJ2-3 NA once TRBV9 TGTGCCAGCACGCACGAGGGGGAAAGCACAGATACGCAGTATTTT CASTHEGESTDTQYF
TRBJ1-4 NA NA TRBV6-4 TGTGCCAGCAGCCCCGGGACTAATGAAAAACTGTTTTTT CASSPGTNEKLFF
TRBJ1-1 TRBD1 NA TRBV6-5 TGTGCCAGCAGTTATTCGGACAGGGGAGGGACTGAAGCTTTCTTT CASSYSDRGGTEAFF
TRBJ1-4 NA NA TRBV30 TGTGCCTGGAGTAACGGGATTAACCCCGCTAATGAAAAACTGTTTTTT CAWSNGINPANEKLFF
TRBJ2-7 TRBD1 NA TRBV7-8 TGTGCCAGCAGCTTAGCGGGGGACAGGGCCGAGCAGTACTTC CASSLAGDRAEQYF
TRBJ1-1 NA NA TRBV4-1 TGCGCCAGCAGCCAAGTGGGCCTTCGGAACACTGAAGCTTTCTTT CASSQVGLRNTEAFF
TRBJ2-2 TRBD1 NA TRBV12-3/TRBV12-4 TGTGCCAGCAGTCAACAGGGGGCCGGGGAGCTGTTTTTT CASSQQGAGELFF
TRBJ2-1 TRBD2 NA TRBV4-2 TGTGCCAGCAGCCAAGATTTGGGCGGTGGCGGGGGGCCGGGTGAGCAGTTCTTC CASSQDLGGGGGPGEQFF
TRBJ1-1 TRBD1 NA TRBV14 TGTGCCAGCAGCCAAGGACAGGGAAACGGGAACACTGAAGCTTTCTTT CASSQGQGNGNTEAFF
TRBJ2-2 NA once TRBV15 TGTGCCACCAGCAGCGCCGCAGGGGGGATCGGGGAGCTGTTTTTT CATSSAAGGIGELFF
TRBJ2-1 TRBD1 NA TRBV11-2 TGTGCCAGCAGCGGGACAGGGCGCAATGAGCAGTTCTTC CASSGTGRNEQFF
TRBJ2-3 NA NA TRBV19 TGTGCCAGTAGACCGGGGGTCGCGGGCTTTAGCACAGATACGCAGTATTTT CASRPGVAGFSTDTQYF
TRBJ1-5 TRBD1 NA TRBV27 TGTGCCAGCAGTAACTTGGGGGAAAGGACAGGGTGGCGGAGTAGCAATCAGCCCCAGCATTTT CASSNLGERTGWRSSNQPQHF
TRBJ1-2 TRBD1 NA TRBV6-5 TGTGCCAGCAGTTACGGCGACAGGGGGTACGGCTACACCTTC CASSYGDRGYGYTF
TRBJ2-2 NA NA TRBV5-1 TGCGCCAGCTTTGGGCTAGCGACGAACACCGGGGAGCTGTTTTTT CASFGLATNTGELFF
TRBJ1-4 NA NA TRBV7-8 TGTGCCAGCAGCACCAACAGGGCCCATAATGAAAAACTGTTTTTT CASSTNRAHNEKLFF
TRBJ1-5 TRBD1 NA TRBV19 TGTGCCAGTAGTACGCGGGACAGGGGGAATCAGCCCCAGCATTTT CASSTRDRGNQPQHF
TRBJ1-4 TRBD1 NA TRBV13 TGTGCCAGCAGCACGGGACAGGGGGCGACAACTAATGAAAAACTGTTTTTT CASSTGQGATTNEKLFF
TRBJ1-1 TRBD1 NA TRBV19 TGTGCCAGTAGGCACACAGGGGGCACTGAAGCTTTCTTT CASRHTGGTEAFF
TRBJ1-1 TRBD1 many TRBV12-3/TRBV12-4 TGTGCCAGCAGCCCCGGGACAGACTTTGAAGCTTTCTTT CASSPGTDFEAFF
TRBJ1-4 NA NA TRBV9 TGTGCCAGCAGCGTACGAGGTGGGGAAAAACTGTTTTTT CASSVRGGEKLFF
TRBJ1-3 NA NA TRBV4-3 TGCGCCAGCAGCCAAGATGGTGGCCAGGGTGGAAACACCATATATTTT CASSQDGGQGGNTIYF
TRBJ1-2 TRBD1 NA TRBV11-2 TGTGCCAGCAGCCCTAACGACAGGGAGGCAGGTGGCTACACCTTC CASSPNDREAGGYTF
TRBJ1-5 NA NA TRBV30 TGTGCCTGGAGTCAGAGCAATCAGCCCCAGCATTTT CAWSQSNQPQHF
TRBJ1-6 TRBD1 NA TRBV6-5 TGTGCCACCGAGCATGGGGGACAGGGTTCACCCCTCCACTTT CATEHGGQGSPLHF
TRBJ2-7 NA NA TRBV6-5 TGTGCCAGCAGTTGGGGCCCTTCCTACGAGCAGTACTTC CASSWGPSYEQYF
TRBJ1-4 TRBD1 NA TRBV4-3 TGCGCCAGCAGCCAAGGAGTAGGACAGGGGGCCCTTAATGAAAAACTGTTTTTT CASSQGVGQGALNEKLFF
TRBJ1-2 TRBD1 NA TRBV12-3/TRBV12-4 TGTGCCAGCACCCGGACAGGGAACTATGGCTACACCTTC CASTRTGNYGYTF
TRBJ1-2 TRBD1 once TRBV2 TGTGCCAGCATGACAGGGACCTATGGCTACACCTTC CASMTGTYGYTF
TRBJ1-5 NA NA TRBV4-1 TGCGCCAGCAGCCAAGATGGCCCAGGAAGCAATCAGCCCCAGCATTTT CASSQDGPGSNQPQHF
TRBJ2-3 TRBD2 NA TRBV6-5 TGTGCCAGCAGCTACTCGGGGGGGCTGGATACGCAGTATTTT CASSYSGGLDTQYF
TRBJ2-3 TRBD2 NA TRBV4-3 TGCGCCAGCAGCCAAGATCAGCGGCTAGCGGGCACAGATACGCAGTATTTT CASSQDQRLAGTDTQYF
TRBJ2-7 TRBD1 NA TRBV11-2 TGTGCCAGCAGCTCTCACCCGGGACAGGGGATAGACTACGAGCAGTACTTC CASSSHPGQGIDYEQYF
TRBJ1-2 NA NA TRBV14 TGTGCCAGCAGCCAAGATTCCTACAGAGGGTATGGCTACACCTTC CASSQDSYRGYGYTF
TRBJ2-2 TRBD2 NA TRBV5-1 TGCGCCAGCAGCGCAAATAGCGGGGGGTCTTTGGCCGGGGAGCTGTTTTTT CASSANSGGSLAGELFF
TRBJ2-1 TRBD2 NA TRBV10-2 TGCGCCAGCATTCGAGCGGGACCCCTCTCGGATGAGCAGTTCTTC CASIRAGPLSDEQFF
TRBJ1-2 NA NA TRBV5-1 TGCGCCAGCAGCTTGGTTGGCGGTATCAGAGACTACACCTTC CASSLVGGIRDYTF